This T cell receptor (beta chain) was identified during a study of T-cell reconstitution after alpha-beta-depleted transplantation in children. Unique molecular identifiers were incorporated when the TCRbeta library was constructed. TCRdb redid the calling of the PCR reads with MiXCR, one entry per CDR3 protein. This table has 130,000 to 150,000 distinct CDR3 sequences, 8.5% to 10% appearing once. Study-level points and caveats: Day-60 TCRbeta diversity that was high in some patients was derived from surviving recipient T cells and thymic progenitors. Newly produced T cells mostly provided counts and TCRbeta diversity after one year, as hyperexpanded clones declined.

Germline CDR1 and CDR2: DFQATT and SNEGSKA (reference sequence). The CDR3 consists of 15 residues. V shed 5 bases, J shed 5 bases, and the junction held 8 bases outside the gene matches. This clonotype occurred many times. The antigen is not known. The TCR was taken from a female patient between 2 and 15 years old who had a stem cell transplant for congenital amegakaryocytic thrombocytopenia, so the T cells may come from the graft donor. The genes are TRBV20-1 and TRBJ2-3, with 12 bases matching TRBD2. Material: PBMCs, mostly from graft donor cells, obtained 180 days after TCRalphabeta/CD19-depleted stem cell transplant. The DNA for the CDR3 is TGCAGTGCTCTCTCCGCACTAGCGGGAGGAGATACGCAGTATTTT. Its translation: CSALSALAGGDTQYF.